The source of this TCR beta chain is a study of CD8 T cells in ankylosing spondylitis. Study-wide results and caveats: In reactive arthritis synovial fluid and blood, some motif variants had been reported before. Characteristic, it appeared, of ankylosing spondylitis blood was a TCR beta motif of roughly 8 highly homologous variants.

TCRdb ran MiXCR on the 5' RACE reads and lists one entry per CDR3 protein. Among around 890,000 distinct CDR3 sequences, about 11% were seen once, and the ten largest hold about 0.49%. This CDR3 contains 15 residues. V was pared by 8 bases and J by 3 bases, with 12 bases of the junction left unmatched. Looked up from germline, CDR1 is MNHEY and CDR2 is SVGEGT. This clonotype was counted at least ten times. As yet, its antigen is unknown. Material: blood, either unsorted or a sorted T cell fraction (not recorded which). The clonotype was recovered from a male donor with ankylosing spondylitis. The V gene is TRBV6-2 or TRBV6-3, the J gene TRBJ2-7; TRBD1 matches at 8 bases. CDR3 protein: CASSERRTGYYEQYF. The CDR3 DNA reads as TGTGCCAGCTCAGAAAGGAGGACAGGGTACTACGAGCAGTACTTC.